Below, 12 T cell receptor beta chains from the same sample are listed, as sequenced in a study of cytomegalovirus exposure and HLA in healthy donors. 13 Jbeta primers and 60 Vbeta primers were used for the PCR. Assay used: immunoSEQ multiplex PCR; TCRdb lists only in-frame clones, some missing. The table records approximately 190,000 clones, approximately 78% of them present only once. Material: PBMCs. The receptors originated from a woman under 30 in good health and CMV-seronegative.

In this sample, this clone turned up a few times. CDR3 DNA sequence: TGTGCCAGCAGCCAAGACAGGGCGGACAATGAGCAGTTCTTC. The encoded protein is CASSQDRADNEQFF. The V gene is TRBV7-9, the J gene TRBJ2-1; 7 bases line up with TRBD1. CDR3 length equals 14 residues. Germline lookup yields CDR1 SEHNR and CDR2 FQNEAQ (reference sequence). After removal of 5 bases from V and 5 bases from J, the junction contained 6 bases not matched to a gene.

This clone was picked up a small number of times. Other DNA sequences within the sample encode an identical CDR3. The rearrangement uses TRBV7-9 and TRBJ2-1; D is possibly TRBD2 (6 bases). V was clipped by 3 bases and J by 9 bases, with 6 bases between them. CDR1 is SEHNR and CDR2 is FQNEAQ in the germline V gene (reference sequence). CDR3 size: 11 residues. The CDR3 DNA is TGTGCCAGCAGCTTGGGGGGTGAGCAGTTCTTC. Its protein product is CASSLGGEQFF. The full variable domain, completed using reference TRBV7-9 and TRBJ2-1, is DTGVSQNPRHKITKRGQNVTFRCDPISEHNRLYWYRQTLGQGPEFLTYFQNEAQLEKSRLLSDRFSAERPKGSFSTLEIQRTEQGDSAMYLCASSLGGEQFFGPGTRLTVL.

In nucleotides, the CDR3 is TGTGCCAGCAGCTCTCCACAGGGGTCCCCTGAAGCTTTCTTT. This sequence encodes CASSSPQGSPEAFF. The chain links TRBV5-4 to TRBJ1-1; 7 nucleotides align to TRBD1. The CDR3 runs to 14 residues. Germline V CDR1 and CDR2: SGHNT, YYREEE (reference sequence). V dropped 3 bases and J dropped 6; count of bases not matched to a gene: 8. Variable domain in full (rest from reference TRBV5-4 and TRBJ1-1): ETGVTQSPTHLIKTRGQQVTLRCSSQSGHNTVSWYQQALGQGPQFIFQYYREEENGRGNFPPRFSGLQFPNYSSELNVNALELDDSALYLCASSSPQGSPEAFFGQGTRLTVV.

The V and J genes are TRBV28 and TRBJ2-7; 7 bases match TRBD1. The CDR3 has 14 amino acids. V shed 6 bases, J shed 5 bases, and the junction held 10 bases outside the gene matches. Looked up from germline, CDR1 is MDHEN and CDR2 is SYDVKM. CDR3 DNA: TGTGCCAGCAGGGACCCGGGCAGGGGGAACGAGCAGTACTTC. Protein product: CASRDPGRGNEQYF.

CDR3 protein: CASRMFGGGNQPQHF. The CDR3 DNA is TGTGCCAGCAGAATGTTTGGGGGGGGCAATCAGCCCCAGCATTTT. This chain connects TRBV6-1 to TRBJ1-5; a possible D gene is TRBD1 (5 bases). The V gene's germline CDR1 is MNHNS and CDR2 SASEGT. V was cut by 6 bases and J by 2 bases, with 14 bases left in between. This CDR3 has 15 residues.

The chain joins TRBV6-1 to TRBJ2-7; D might be TRBD2 (6 bases). Trimming removed 4 bases from V and 2 bases from J, with 12 bases in between. Germline V gene sequence: CDR1 MNHNS, CDR2 SASEGT. This CDR3 spans 14 amino acids. The CDR3 loop is CASSGTGSTYEQYF. In nucleotides, the CDR3 is TGTGCCAGCAGTGGAACCGGGAGTACCTACGAGCAGTACTTC.

This clone has just a few counts. The V and J genes are TRBV2 and TRBJ2-7, with 9 nucleotides matching TRBD2. Germline-derived CDR1 and CDR2 are SNHLY and FYNNEI. V shed 2 bases and J 4 bases; nucleotides not matched to a gene: 6. The length of the CDR3 is 15 residues. In DNA form, the CDR3 reads TGTGCCAGCAGTGAAACGAGCGGGAGGATTTACGAGCAGTACTTC. Its translation is CASSETSGRIYEQYF.

V gene TRBV6-5 combines with J gene TRBJ2-5; perhaps TRBD2 as D (5 bases). The J call could be wrong; TRBJ2-7 is a better fit for the DNA end. This CDR3 spans 15 amino acids. Germline V gives CDR1 MNHEY, CDR2 SVGAGI. CDR3 sequence (DNA): TGTGCCAGCAGGACTCTCGGGGAACCAGGATACGAGCAGTACTTC. The encoded protein is CASRTLGEPGYEQYF.

This clone came up a few times. V gene TRBV19 combines with J gene TRBJ2-1, with 9 bases that match TRBD2. The CDR3 is made up of 15 amino acids. Trimming removed 7 bases from V and 0 bases from J; junction bases left unmatched: 4. Germline CDR1 reads LNHDA; CDR2 reads SQIVND (reference sequence). In DNA form, the CDR3 reads TGTGCCAGTAAGACTAGCGGAGTCTCCTACAATGAGCAGTTCTTC. Its protein product is CASKTSGVSYNEQFF.

This chain uses TRBV28 with TRBJ2-7, with TRBD2 identical over 9 bases. In germline, CDR1 is MDHEN, CDR2 SYDVKM. With V trimmed by 6 bases and J by 3 bases, 3 bases remained unmatched. The CDR3 covers 13 residues. CDR3 nucleotide sequence: TGTGCCAGCAGCACTAGCGGGCGCTACGAGCAGTACTTC. Translated: CASSTSGRYEQYF.

The chain combines TRBV7-9 with TRBJ2-1; D is unclear. This CDR3 is built from 15 residues. The germline CDR1 and CDR2 sequences are SEHNR and FQNEAQ (reference sequence). With 6 bases removed from V and 5 bases from J, the gap between germline ends came to 17 bases. The CDR3 region is CASRVGSPTNNEQFF. The CDR3 DNA follows: TGTGCCAGCAGGGTCGGGTCTCCAACCAACAATGAGCAGTTCTTC.

The rearrangement joins TRBV6-1 to TRBJ2-5; TRBD1 matches 7 bases. With the DNA end fitting TRBJ2-7 better, the J assignment may be wrong. The germline gives CDR1 MNHNS, CDR2 SASEGT. The CDR3 loop spans 14 amino acids. DNA for the CDR3: TGTGCCAGCAGTGTGGGGACAGCTATCTACGAGCAGTACTTC. It translates to CASSVGTAIYEQYF.